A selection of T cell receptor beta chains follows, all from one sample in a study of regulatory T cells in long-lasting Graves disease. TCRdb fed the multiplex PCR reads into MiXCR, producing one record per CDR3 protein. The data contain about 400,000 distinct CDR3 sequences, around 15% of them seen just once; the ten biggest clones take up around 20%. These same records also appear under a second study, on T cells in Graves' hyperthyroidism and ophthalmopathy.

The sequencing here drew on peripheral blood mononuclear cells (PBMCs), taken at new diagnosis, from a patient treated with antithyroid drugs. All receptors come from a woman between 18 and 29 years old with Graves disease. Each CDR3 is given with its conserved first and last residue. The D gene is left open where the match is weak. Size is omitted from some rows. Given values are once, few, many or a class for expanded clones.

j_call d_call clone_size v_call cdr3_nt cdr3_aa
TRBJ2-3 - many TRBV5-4 TGTGCCAGCAGCTTGGTTGGCGGATCTAGCACAGATACGCAGTATTTT CASSLVGGSSTDTQYF
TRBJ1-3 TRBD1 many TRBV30 TGTGCCTGGGCACAGGGGGCGGGTGGAAACACCATATATTTT CAWAQGAGGNTIYF
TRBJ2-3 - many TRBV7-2 TGTGCCAGCAGCTTTGGCGGGATAGATACGCAGTATTTT CASSFGGIDTQYF
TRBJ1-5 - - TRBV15 TGTGCCACCAGCAGGTTGCCGGGAATTCAGCCCCAGCATTTT CATSRLPGIQPQHF
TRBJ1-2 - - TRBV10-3 TGTGCCATCAGTGAGTCGATGGGGCGGGGCAGTGGTGGCTACACCTTC CAISESMGRGSGGYTF
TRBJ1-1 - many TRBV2 TGTGCCAGCAGTTGGGGAGGCAATCGGGCTGAAGCTTTCTTT CASSWGGNRAEAFF
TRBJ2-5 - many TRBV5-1 TGCGCCAGCAGCTTGATTTTGGGGGCCCAAGAGACCCAGTACTTC CASSLILGAQETQYF
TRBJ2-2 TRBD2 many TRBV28 TGTGCCAGCACCACTAGCGGGGGGATGAACACCGGGGAGCTGTTTTTT CASTTSGGMNTGELFF
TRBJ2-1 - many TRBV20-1 TGCAGTGCTCATCAACCACCTTGGGGTAGGTACAATGAGCAGTTCTTC CSAHQPPWGRYNEQFF
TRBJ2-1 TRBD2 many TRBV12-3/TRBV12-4 TGTGCCAGCAGTTTGGGACTAGCGGGAGTTGGTGAGCAGTTCTTC CASSLGLAGVGEQFF
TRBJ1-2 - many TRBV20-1 TGCAGTGCTAGCCGGGGGACTGTAGTGGATGGCTACACCTTC CSASRGTVVDGYTF
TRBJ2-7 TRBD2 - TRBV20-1 TGCAGTGCTAGAGATGAACTAGCGGCGTACGAGCAGTACTTC CSARDELAAYEQYF
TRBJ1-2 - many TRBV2 TGTGCCAGCAATAGCGGGGGGGACTATGGCTACACCTTC CASNSGGDYGYTF
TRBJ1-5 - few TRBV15 TGTGCCACCAGCAGACAGATAATCAATCAGCCCCAGCATTTT CATSRQIINQPQHF
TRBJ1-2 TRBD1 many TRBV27 TGTGCCAGCAGTTTATTGACAGGGTTGGGCGGCTACACCTTC CASSLLTGLGGYTF
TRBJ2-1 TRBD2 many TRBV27 TGTGCCAGCATCCCTATTGTGGGAGGGCCTCAAAATGAGCAGTTCTTC CASIPIVGGPQNEQFF
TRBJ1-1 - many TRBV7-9 TGTGCCAGCAGCCTCCGCCCCCCCGGACAGATGAACACTGAAGCTTTCTTT CASSLRPPGQMNTEAFF
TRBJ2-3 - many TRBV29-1 TGCAGCGTTGACTCCCTCCAAAGCACAGATACGCAGTATTTT CSVDSLQSTDTQYF
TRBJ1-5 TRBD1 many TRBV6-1 TGTGCCAGCAGGGCAGAGAACAGGGGGCTTGGCAATCAGCCCCAGCATTTT CASRAENRGLGNQPQHF
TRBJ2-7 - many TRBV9 TGTGCCAGCAGCGTAGTCTCCGGGAACGGCGAGCAGTACTTC CASSVVSGNGEQYF
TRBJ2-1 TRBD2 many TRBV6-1 TGTGCCAGCAGTAAACTAGCGGGACCCAGCTCCTACAATGAGCAGTTCTTC CASSKLAGPSSYNEQFF
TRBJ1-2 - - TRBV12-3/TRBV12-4 TGTGCCAGCAGTTTAGCGCGAACGGTTTATGGCTACACCTTC CASSLARTVYGYTF
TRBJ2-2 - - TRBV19 TGTGCTGGAAAGCGATGGGACACCGGGGAGCTGTTTTTT CAGKRWDTGELFF